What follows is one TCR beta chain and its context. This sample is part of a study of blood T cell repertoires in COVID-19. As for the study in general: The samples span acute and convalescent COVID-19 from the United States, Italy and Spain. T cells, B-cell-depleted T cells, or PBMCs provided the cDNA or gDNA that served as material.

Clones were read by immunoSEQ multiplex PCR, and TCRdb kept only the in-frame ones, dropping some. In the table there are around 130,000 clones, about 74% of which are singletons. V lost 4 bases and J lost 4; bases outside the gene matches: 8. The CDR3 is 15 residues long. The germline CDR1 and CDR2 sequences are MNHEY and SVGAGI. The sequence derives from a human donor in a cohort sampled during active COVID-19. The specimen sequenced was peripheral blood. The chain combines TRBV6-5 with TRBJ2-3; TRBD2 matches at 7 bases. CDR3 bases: TGTGCCAGCAGTTCCAGGACTAGTGATCCAGATACGCAGTATTTT. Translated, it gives CASSSRTSDPDTQYF.